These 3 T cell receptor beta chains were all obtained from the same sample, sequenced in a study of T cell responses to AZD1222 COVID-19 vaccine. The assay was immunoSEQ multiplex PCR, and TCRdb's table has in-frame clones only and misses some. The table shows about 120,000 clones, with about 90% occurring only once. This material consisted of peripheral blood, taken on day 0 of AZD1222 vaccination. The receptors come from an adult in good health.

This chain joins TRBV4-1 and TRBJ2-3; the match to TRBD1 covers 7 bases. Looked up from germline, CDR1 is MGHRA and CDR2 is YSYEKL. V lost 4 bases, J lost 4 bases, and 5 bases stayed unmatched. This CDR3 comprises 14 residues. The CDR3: CASSLQTGSDTQYF. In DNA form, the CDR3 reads TGCGCCAGCAGCCTTCAGACAGGGTCAGATACGCAGTATTTT.

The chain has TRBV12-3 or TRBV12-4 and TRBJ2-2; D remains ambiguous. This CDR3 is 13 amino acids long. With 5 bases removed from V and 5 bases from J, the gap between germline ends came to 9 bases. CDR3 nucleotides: TGTGCCAGCAGTGCCGAGCTTACCGGGGAGCTGTTTTTT. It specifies CASSAELTGELFF.

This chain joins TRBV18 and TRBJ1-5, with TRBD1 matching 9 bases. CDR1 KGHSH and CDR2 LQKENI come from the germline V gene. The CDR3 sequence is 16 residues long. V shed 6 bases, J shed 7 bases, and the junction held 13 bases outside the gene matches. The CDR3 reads CASSPQPGQGGQPQHF. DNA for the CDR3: TGTGCCAGCTCCCCTCAACCGGGACAGGGAGGCCAGCCCCAGCATTTT.